This TCR beta chain was identified in a study of blood T cell repertoires in COVID-19. Study-wide background: From the United States, Italy and Spain came samples of acute and convalescent COVID-19. From T cells, B-cell-depleted T cells, or PBMCs came the material, which was cDNA or gDNA.

Per the authors' pipeline: Reference gene primer amplification in the assay estimated nucleated cell counts. Using immunoSEQ multiplex PCR, the repertoire was profiled, and TCRdb retains in-frame clones only, with some absent. V and J calls and clone size follow that table, whereas D and trimming were derived from the DNA. The table shows 250,000 or so clones, with 89% occurring only once. This clone was counted only a few times. The CDR3 runs to 15 residues. This receptor was identified in a woman aged 35 to 49 who had recovered from COVID-19. The chain links TRBV12-2 to TRBJ1-2; the table's D call of TRBD1 was not tested on the DNA. TRBV12-2 is marked as a pseudogene. The sequencing sample was made of peripheral blood. CDR3 sequence: CASRLVSGDRGGYTF. CDR3 DNA: TGTGCAAGTCGCTTAGTATCTGGGGACAGGGGAGGCTACACCTTC.